A selection of T cell receptor beta chains follows, all from one sample in a study of shared clonotypes between healthy human individuals. Assay used: immunoSEQ multiplex PCR; TCRdb lists only in-frame clones, some missing. The sample has roughly 1,000,000 clones; approximately 78% are singletons. Sequencing was performed on memory CD4+ T cells from PBMCs. These receptors all come from a man younger than 35 in good health. Some clones in this sample may be carry-over from other donors' samples. Both conserved end residues are part of each CDR3. The order of the fields is clone size, J gene, V gene, D gene, CDR3 protein, CDR3 DNA. A D gene is named only where the DNA matches it firmly. Clone size is not always given. Where it is, it says once, few, many or a class for expanded clones.

- | TRBJ2-5 | TRBV2 | TRBD1 | CASSANRGAETQYF | TGTGCCAGCAGTGCCAACAGGGGGGCAGAGACCCAGTACTTC
- | TRBJ1-5 | TRBV19 | - | CASSIGNQPQHF | TGTGCCAGTAGTATCGGGAATCAGCCCCAGCATTTT
- | TRBJ1-5 | TRBV28 | TRBD1 | CASSLEGQKHF | TGTGCCAGCAGTTTAGAGGGACAGAAGCATTTT
- | TRBJ1-2 | TRBV12-5 | TRBD1 | CASGGDRAPGYTF | TGTGCTAGTGGTGGGGACAGGGCCCCTGGCTACACCTTC
- | TRBJ2-7 | TRBV11-2 | - | CASSFQWSASYEQYF | TGTGCCAGCAGCTTTCAATGGAGCGCCTCCTACGAGCAGTACTTC
- | TRBJ2-7 | TRBV7-6 | TRBD2 | CASSNRGPLAGGGQYF | TGTGCCAGCTCCAATAGAGGCCCCCTAGCGGGAGGGGGTCAGTACTTC
- | TRBJ2-3 | TRBV7-3 | TRBD2 | CASSLGSSGPTDTQYF | TGTGCCAGCAGCCTCGGGTCTAGCGGCCCCACAGATACGCAGTATTTT
- | TRBJ2-6 | TRBV4-3 | - | CASSQDLRSGANVLTF | TGCGCCAGCAGCCAAGATCTCCGCTCTGGGGCCAACGTCCTGACTTTC
- | TRBJ2-7 | TRBV27 | - | CASSAPGLFDEQYF | TGTGCCAGCAGCGCCCCCGGACTCTTTGACGAGCAGTACTTC
- | TRBJ2-5 | TRBV28 | TRBD1 | CASHGTGKETQYF | TGTGCCAGCCACGGGACAGGGAAGGAGACCCAGTACTTC
- | TRBJ2-1 | TRBV6-1 | - | CASSRGGGGGHEQFF | TGTGCCAGCAGTCGGGGAGGGGGCGGAGGACATGAGCAGTTCTTC
few | TRBJ2-2 | TRBV28 | - | CASKRQAGTGELFF | TGTGCCTCCAAAAGACAGGCAGGCACCGGGGAGCTGTTTTTT
- | TRBJ1-2 | TRBV7-2 | - | CASSFLGTGYGYTF | TGTGCCAGCAGCTTTCTCGGGACGGGCTATGGCTACACCTTC
- | TRBJ2-7 | TRBV7-2 | - | CASGIWGTIAYEQYF | TGTGCCAGCGGAATATGGGGGACGATTGCTTACGAGCAGTACTTC
- | TRBJ2-7 | TRBV2 | - | CASSQQGTLSYEQYF | TGTGCCAGCAGCCAACAAGGGACTTTGTCCTACGAGCAGTACTTC
- | TRBJ2-7 | TRBV5-4 | - | CASSASWPLGSYEQYF | TGTGCCAGCAGCGCCAGCTGGCCCCTGGGTTCCTACGAGCAGTACTTC
once | TRBJ2-7 | TRBV7-8 | - | CASSLEGRGSYEQYF | TGTGCCAGCAGCTTAGAGGGCAGGGGATCCTACGAGCAGTACTTC
many | TRBJ2-7 | TRBV14 | TRBD1 | CASSPSGGTGDYEQYF | TGTGCCAGCAGCCCATCGGGGGGGACAGGGGACTACGAGCAGTACTTC
- | TRBJ1-1 | TRBV11-2 | - | CASSFLPERAFF | TGTGCCAGCAGCTTCCTTCCGGAGAGGGCTTTCTTT
- | TRBJ2-7 | TRBV5-1 | - | CASSREWSSNSYEQYF | TGCGCCAGCAGTAGAGAGTGGAGTAGCAACTCCTACGAGCAGTACTTC
- | TRBJ1-1 | TRBV7-9 | - | CASSSQWSGDAEAFF | TGTGCCAGCAGCTCTCAGTGGTCGGGGGACGCTGAAGCTTTCTTT
- | TRBJ2-7 | TRBV27 | - | CASSFRRAPYEQYF | TGTGCCAGCAGTTTTCGGCGGGCTCCCTACGAGCAGTACTTC
- | TRBJ2-6 | TRBV18 | - | CASSPNSLSGANVLTF | TGTGCCAGCTCACCGAATTCGCTCTCTGGGGCCAACGTCCTGACTTTC
- | TRBJ2-1 | TRBV18 | TRBD1 | CASSGDRHNEQFF | TGTGCCAGCTCAGGGGACAGGCACAATGAGCAGTTCTTC
few | TRBJ2-4 | TRBV18 | - | CASFQGSGKNIQYF | TGTGCCAGTTTCCAGGGATCCGGCAAAAACATTCAGTACTTC
- | TRBJ2-3 | TRBV4-2 | - | CASSQVWDVTDTQYF | TGTGCCAGCAGCCAAGTTTGGGACGTGACAGATACGCAGTATTTT
- | TRBJ2-6 | TRBV27 | - | CASRRRANSGANVLTF | TGTGCCAGCAGGAGGAGGGCAAACTCTGGGGCCAACGTCCTGACTTTC
once | TRBJ2-7 | TRBV6-1 | TRBD2 | CASSEAVTSGYEQYF | TGTGCCAGCAGTGAAGCAGTAACTAGCGGCTACGAGCAGTACTTC
- | TRBJ2-3 | TRBV12-1 | - | CASTIWNTQYF | TGTGCCAGCACGATCTGGAATACGCAGTATTTT
- | TRBJ2-5 | TRBV4-1 | - | CASSQPQGKGETQYF | TGCGCCAGCAGCCAGCCACAGGGAAAGGGGGAGACCCAGTACTTC
- | TRBJ1-1 | TRBV18 | - | CASSPLTGAHEAFF | TGTGCCAGCTCACCTTTAACGGGGGCCCATGAAGCTTTCTTT
once | TRBJ2-2 | TRBV4-2 | - | CASSQGGARYSGELFF | TGTGCCAGCAGCCAAGGGGGGGCGCGATATAGCGGGGAGCTGTTTTTT
- | TRBJ1-2 | TRBV9 | - | CASSLQDGNYGYTF | TGTGCCAGCAGCCTCCAGGACGGAAACTATGGCTACACCTTC
- | TRBJ2-6 | TRBV5-4 | TRBD1 | CASSLRTGGARGANVLTF | TGTGCCAGCAGCTTGCGGACAGGGGGCGCAAGAGGGGCCAACGTCCTGACTTTC
- | TRBJ2-1 | TRBV6-5 | TRBD2 | CASIKGGNYNEQFF | TGTGCCAGCATCAAGGGAGGGAACTACAATGAGCAGTTCTTC
- | TRBJ2-2 | TRBV4-1 | - | CASSQDGWEGGIF | TGCGCCAGCAGCCAAGATGGATGGGAGGGGGGGATTTTT
- | TRBJ1-2 | TRBV7-3 | TRBD1 | CASSPGDRVGSDGYTF | TGTGCCAGCAGCCCTGGGGACAGGGTCGGAAGTGATGGCTACACCTTC
- | TRBJ2-7 | TRBV27 | - | CASSLSMSYEQYF | TGTGCCAGCAGTTTATCGATGTCCTACGAGCAGTACTTC
few | TRBJ2-1 | TRBV28 | TRBD2 | CASSFVAGTYNEQFF | TGTGCCAGCAGTTTTGTAGCGGGGACTTACAATGAGCAGTTCTTC
- | TRBJ2-3 | TRBV5-6 | - | CASSLAGGRTDTQYF | TGTGCCAGCAGCTTGGCCGGGGGCAGGACAGATACGCAGTATTTT
- | TRBJ2-3 | TRBV5-1 | TRBD2 | CASSLGTSGKGTDTQYF | TGCGCCAGCAGCCTTGGGACTAGCGGGAAGGGGACAGATACGCAGTATTTT
- | TRBJ2-3 | TRBV7-3 | - | CASSFLGHSFADTQYF | TGTGCCAGCAGCTTCCTTGGACACAGTTTTGCAGATACGCAGTATTTT
- | TRBJ1-1 | TRBV9 | - | CASSPTPGEAFF | TGTGCCAGCTCCCCGACACCGGGTGAAGCTTTCTTT
- | TRBJ2-5 | TRBV7-2 | - | CASSLKARETQYF | TGTGCCAGCAGCTTAAAGGCAAGGGAGACCCAGTACTTC
- | TRBJ2-3 | TRBV6-4 | TRBD1 | CASSDSGRGQTDTQYF | TGTGCCAGCAGTGACTCAGGCAGGGGGCAGACAGATACGCAGTATTTT
- | TRBJ2-5 | TRBV7-9 | - | CASSLVSGRVETQYF | TGTGCCAGCAGCTTAGTTTCCGGGAGAGTGGAGACCCAGTACTTC
- | TRBJ1-1 | TRBV5-1 | TRBD1 | CASSPGQVGITEAFF | TGCGCCAGCAGCCCTGGACAGGTCGGTATAACTGAAGCTTTCTTT
- | TRBJ2-5 | TRBV18 | - | CASSPRDAGEETQYF | TGTGCCAGCTCACCAAGGGATGCAGGAGAAGAGACCCAGTACTTC
once | TRBJ2-5 | TRBV28 | - | CASSPAPRGQYF | TGTGCCAGCAGTCCCGCCCCGCGCGGCCAGTACTTC
- | TRBJ1-2 | TRBV19 | - | CASSIDGGHGYTF | TGTGCCAGTAGTATTGATGGGGGCCATGGCTACACCTTC
- | TRBJ2-1 | TRBV27 | - | CASSFGLTNEQFF | TGTGCCAGCAGTTTCGGGCTCACGAATGAGCAGTTCTTC
- | TRBJ2-7 | TRBV28 | - | CASISPGTGTYEQYF | TGTGCCAGCATCTCCCCCGGGACGGGTACCTACGAGCAGTACTTC
- | TRBJ2-7 | TRBV28 | - | CASSLRGYPSRYEQYF | TGTGCCAGCAGTCTTAGGGGGTACCCTTCCCGCTACGAGCAGTACTTC
once | TRBJ1-4 | TRBV28 | - | CASSGGLGNEKLFF | TGTGCCAGCAGTGGGGGTCTGGGGAATGAAAAACTGTTTTTT
many | TRBJ1-2 | TRBV11-2 | - | CASSMSQANYGYTF | TGTGCCAGCAGCATGTCTCAAGCTAACTATGGCTACACCTTC